What follows are 9 T cell receptor beta chains derived from one specimen sequenced in a study of T cell repertoires in cytomegalovirus infection. TCRdb reanalysed the reads using MiXCR and keeps one entry per CDR3 protein. This sample yields some 320,000 distinct CDR3 sequences, of which 8% to 10% are seen a single time; 3.5% to 4.5% belongs to the top ten. Sequencing was performed on PBMCs. These receptors originate from a human donor in good health (CMV status not recorded). Some clones in this sample may be carry-over from other donors' samples.

In its sample, this clonotype was seen many times. The CDR3 sequence is CASSARGQGTGEQYF. The CDR3 DNA reads TGTGCCAGCAGCGCCCGGGGACAGGGGACGGGAGAGCAGTACTTC. The V and J genes are TRBV11-1 and TRBJ2-7, with TRBD1 matching over 10 bases. This CDR3 is built from 15 residues. Trimming took 5 bases from V and 7 from J; bases not matched to a gene: 11. Germline assignment: CDR1 SGHAT and CDR2 FQDESV (reference sequence). Supplemented by reference TRBV11-1 and TRBJ2-7, the full variable domain reads EAEVAQSPRYKITEKSQAVAFWCDPISGHATLYWYRQILGQGPELLVQFQDESVVDDSQLPKDRFSAERLKGVDSTLKIQPAELGDSAMYLCASSARGQGTGEQYFGPGTRLTVT.

The chain has TRBV27 and TRBJ1-1; perhaps TRBD1 as D (5 bases). The CDR3 has 15 residues. The V end was cut by 6 bases, the J end by 5 bases, with 19 bases between. Germline-derived CDR1 and CDR2 are MNHEY and SMNVEV (reference sequence). The CDR3 nucleotides are TGTGCCAGCAGGAGAGGGATGGGAGGGGATACTGAAGCTTTCTTT. Protein: CASRRGMGGDTEAFF.

This clonotype was recorded a few times. The chain employs TRBV7-9 and TRBJ2-5; a weak D match, TRBD2 (5 bases). Germline CDR1 is SEHNR and CDR2 is FQNEAQ (reference sequence). This CDR3 spans 12 amino acids. V lost 4 bases, J lost 4 bases, and 7 bases lay in between. DNA of the CDR3: TGTGCCAGCAGCTCCGAGGGAGAGACCCAGTACTTC. It is translated as CASSSEGETQYF.

V gene TRBV7-9 combines with J gene TRBJ2-7; D remains unclear. Trimming removed 5 bases from V and 12 bases from J, with 17 bases in between. This CDR3 spans 12 amino acids. Per the germline V gene, CDR1 is SEHNR and CDR2 is FQNEAQ (reference sequence). The CDR3, as DNA: TGTGCCAGCAGCCGTGTTCCCACACAACTGTACTTC. Its translation: CASSRVPTQLYF.

This clonotype was counted only a few times. V and J are TRBV2 and TRBJ2-1; 8 bases agree with TRBD1. V lost 5 bases, J lost 7 bases, and 4 bases stayed unmatched. The CDR3 is 13 amino acids. CDR1 is SNHLY and CDR2 is FYNNEI in the germline V gene. CDR3: CASSPGGWNEQFF. The CDR3 bases are TGTGCCAGCAGTCCAGGGGGCTGGAATGAGCAGTTCTTC.

This clonotype occurred many times. V and J are TRBV7-2 and TRBJ2-3; D may match TRBD1 or TRBD2 (5 bases each). Germline V CDR1 and CDR2: SGHTA, FQGNSA. This CDR3 is built from 17 residues. Deletions cut 4 bases from V and 6 bases from J, with 23 bases between. This CDR3 reads CASSSQPVRDPRDTQYF. CDR3 bases: TGTGCCAGCAGCTCCCAACCGGTGAGGGACCCCAGGGATACGCAGTATTTT.

This clonotype has a count of ten or more. The gene calls are TRBV7-2 and TRBJ2-1; 14 bases are shared with TRBD2. The V segment lost 0 bases and the J segment 9 bases; nucleotides outside the gene matches: 10. Germline CDR1 and CDR2: SGHTA and FQGNSA. This CDR3 is 18 amino acids long. The CDR3 DNA follows: TGTGCCAGCAGCTTAGCTCCCCGACTAGCGGGAGGGCCCGGTGAGCAGTTCTTC. This translates into CASSLAPRLAGGPGEQFF.

The table lists this clonotype with a few counts. CDR3 protein: CASSQERDYAGGYNEQFF. CDR3 nucleotide sequence: TGCGCCAGCAGCCAAGAAAGGGATTACGCGGGAGGCTACAATGAGCAGTTCTTC. This chain joins TRBV4-1 and TRBJ2-1, with TRBD2 identical over 8 bases. The CDR3 is 18 residues long. Germline CDR1 is MGHRA and CDR2 is YSYEKL. J lost 3 bases, V lost 0 bases, and 10 bases had no gene match.

This clonotype was counted ten times or more. V is TRBV27 and J is TRBJ2-3, with no clear D. Germline V gene sequence: CDR1 MNHEY, CDR2 SMNVEV (reference sequence). There are 14 residues in the CDR3. The V and J ends lost 10 bases and 2 bases respectively, with 16 bases between them. This CDR3 is CATLQLGSTDTQYF. In DNA form, the CDR3 reads TGTGCCACCCTCCAGCTGGGATCCACAGATACGCAGTATTTT.